The 4 T cell receptor beta chains listed next were all sequenced from one sample in a study of T cell responses to AZD1222 COVID-19 vaccine. Profiling relied on immunoSEQ multiplex PCR, and the TCRdb table lists in-frame clones only, not all of them. Of over 85,000 clones in the sample, around 90% were seen once. The sequences come from peripheral blood, collected on day 0 of AZD1222 vaccination. These TCRs come from an adult in good health.

This chain uses TRBV12-5 with TRBJ1-2; D not certain. Germline V gene sequence: CDR1 LGHNT, CDR2 FRNRAP. CDR3 length equals 13 residues. V lost 7 bases to trimming and J lost 3 bases, with 12 bases between them. The CDR3 DNA is TGTGCTAGTGCCCCCCCAGAGGACTATGGCTACACCTTC. As protein: CASAPPEDYGYTF.

The rearrangement joins TRBV6-1 to TRBJ1-1; the D is unclear. The CDR3 runs 14 residues. Per the germline V gene, CDR1 is MNHNS and CDR2 is SASEGT. The V end was cut by 2 bases, the J end by 1 base, with 8 bases between. CDR3 amino acids: CASSERAGNTEAFF. As DNA, the CDR3 is TGTGCCAGCAGTGAACGGGCAGGGAACACTGAAGCTTTCTTT.

The V call is TRBV27, the J call TRBJ2-7, with TRBD2 matching 10 bases. CDR1 MNHEY and CDR2 SMNVEV come from the germline V gene (reference sequence). The CDR3 is 17 amino acids. Losses at the gene ends were 4 bases for V and 5 bases for J; bases not matched to a gene: 14. The CDR3 DNA reads TGTGCCAGCAGTTCGGGACCTATAGCGGGAGGATACCACGAGCAGTACTTC. Encoded protein: CASSSGPIAGGYHEQYF.

This sequence joins TRBV5-1 and TRBJ2-7; 9 bases agree with TRBD1. With V trimmed by 7 bases and J by 2 bases, 7 bases remained unmatched. CDR1 and CDR2 (germline): SGHRS, YFSETQ. This CDR3 contains 14 residues. CDR3 loop: CASGPGQGTYEQYF. DNA of the CDR3: TGCGCCAGCGGACCGGGACAGGGCACCTACGAGCAGTACTTC.